These T cell receptor beta chains were read from a single sample in a study of blood T cell repertoires in COVID-19. TCRdb's copy holds only in-frame clones and misses some; the assay was immunoSEQ multiplex PCR. The table records hundreds of thousands of clones, 70% to 90% of them present only once. Input material: peripheral blood. The receptor source for this set is a middle-aged man with acute or convalescent COVID-19. The CDR3 runs from the conserved cysteine through the conserved F or W. D genes are given only for firm matches. Only some rows state a clone size, as once, few, many or a class for expanded clones.

CDR3 protein,CDR3 DNA,CDR3 length,J gene,clone size,V gene,D gene
CASSQDPGLAGGRDTQYF,TGTGCCAGCAGCCAAGATCCCGGACTAGCGGGGGGGCGAGATACGCAGTATTTT,18,TRBJ2-3,.,TRBV4-2,TRBD2
CASRVRGGNPLNTGELFF,TGTGCCAGTAGAGTAAGGGGCGGAAACCCTTTGAACACCGGGGAGCTGTTTTTT,18,TRBJ2-2,.,TRBV19,.
CASTPGSGANVLTF,TGTGCCAGTACCCCCGGCTCTGGGGCCAACGTCCTGACTTTC,14,TRBJ2-6,.,TRBV19,.
CASSPLCRPSPAETFF,TGTGCCAGCAGTCCCCTGTGCAGGCCTTCACCTGCTGAGACTTTCTTT,16,TRBJ1-1,.,TRBV21-1,.
CASSPILQDSYNSPLHF,TGTGCCAGCTCACCGATTCTGCAGGACTCGTATAATTCACCCCTCCACTTT,17,TRBJ1-6,.,TRBV18,.
CASSGTWTGEAFF,TGTGCCAGCAGCGGTACGTGGACAGGAGAAGCTTTCTTT,13,TRBJ1-1,.,TRBV9,TRBD1
CASSVKRYGYTF,TGTGCCAGCAGTGTTAAGCGATATGGCTACACCTTC,12,TRBJ1-2,.,TRBV7-7,.
CASSRQGGGNQPQHF,TGTGCCAGCAGTCGACAGGGTGGAGGGAATCAGCCCCAGCATTTT,15,TRBJ1-5,.,TRBV6-5,TRBD1
CASALGQGAGGYTF,TGTGCCAGCGCTCTAGGACAGGGGGCGGGCGGCTACACCTTC,14,TRBJ1-2,.,TRBV2,TRBD1
CASSYLQGEQFF,TGTGCCAGCAGTTACCTTCAGGGGGAGCAGTTCTTC,12,TRBJ2-1,.,TRBV6-6,.
CASSLGAYGYTF,TGTGCCAGCAGTCTAGGAGCGTATGGCTACACCTTC,12,TRBJ1-2,few,TRBV28,.
CASSLEGSAYFYEQYF,TGTGCCAGCAGCTTAGAGGGTAGCGCGTACTTCTACGAGCAGTACTTC,16,TRBJ2-7,once,TRBV7-2,.
CATSAGQNYEQYF,TGTGCCACCAGTGCGGGACAGAACTACGAGCAGTACTTC,13,TRBJ2-7,once,TRBV24-1,TRBD1
CASSPTYEQYF,TGTGCCAGCAGCCCCACCTACGAGCAGTACTTC,11,TRBJ2-7,.,TRBV7-9,.
CASSLAGGHPGIPLHF,TGTGCCAGTAGTCTGGCAGGGGGCCACCCGGGGATACCCCTCCACTTT,16,TRBJ1-6,.,TRBV19,TRBD1
CASSATVYEQYF,TGTGCCAGCAGTGCCACGGTCTACGAGCAGTACTTC,12,TRBJ2-7,.,TRBV28,.
CASSQRGTVHEQYF,TGTGCCAGCAGCCAAAGGGGCACGGTCCACGAGCAGTACTTC,14,TRBJ2-7,.,TRBV3-1/TRBV3-2,.
CASSGPETGPTDTQYF,TGTGCCAGCAGTGGGCCGGAGACAGGGCCCACAGATACGCAGTATTTT,16,TRBJ2-3,.,TRBV2,TRBD1
CASSTTGEPGELFF,TGTGCCAGCAGTACAACAGGGGAACCCGGGGAGCTGTTTTTT,14,TRBJ2-2,once,TRBV9,TRBD1
CASSIFSQAYEQYF,TGTGCCAGCAGCATATTTTCCCAGGCCTACGAGCAGTACTTC,14,TRBJ2-7,.,TRBV6-5,.
CASSLDRSDPEEQFF,TGCGCCAGCAGCTTGGATCGGTCAGACCCGGAGGAGCAGTTCTTC,15,TRBJ2-1,.,TRBV5-1,.
CAISESEGLGSNYGYTF,TGTGCCATCAGTGAGTCTGAGGGTCTTGGCTCTAACTATGGCTACACCTTC,17,TRBJ1-2,.,TRBV10-3,.
CAISEWGTGKIDQPQHF,TGTGCCATCAGTGAGTGGGGGACAGGGAAGATTGATCAGCCCCAGCATTTT,17,TRBJ1-5,.,TRBV10-3,TRBD1
CASSDSMASGSRRGEQFF,TGTGCCAGCAGTGACTCGATGGCTAGCGGGAGTAGGCGCGGTGAGCAGTTCTTC,18,TRBJ2-1,.,TRBV6-4,TRBD2
CASSLERDRGQETQYF,TGTGCCAGCAGTTTAGAACGGGACAGGGGACAAGAGACCCAGTACTTC,16,TRBJ2-5,.,TRBV27,TRBD1
CASSLSPRTGYEQYF,TGTGCCAGCAGTTTATCCCCCAGGACAGGTTACGAGCAGTACTTC,15,TRBJ2-7,.,TRBV28,TRBD1
CASSRGLANTGELFF,TGTGCCAGCAGCCGAGGACTTGCGAACACCGGGGAGCTGTTTTTT,15,TRBJ2-2,once,TRBV7-3,.
CASSPGEFLSSYNEQFF,TGTGCCAGCAGTCCCGGAGAGTTCCTAAGCTCCTACAATGAGCAGTTCTTC,17,TRBJ2-1,once,TRBV27,.
CASSLEERAGGTNEKLFF,TGTGCCAGCAGTTTAGAGGAGAGGGCTGGCGGAACTAATGAAAAACTGTTTTTT,18,TRBJ1-4,.,TRBV28,.
CASSPPVGLSSYNSPLHF,TGTGCCAGCAGCCCTCCGGTGGGGCTTAGCTCCTATAATTCACCCCTCCACTTT,18,TRBJ1-6,.,TRBV3-1/TRBV3-2,.
CASSHQLKWSDEQYF,TGTGCCAGCTCACACCAACTAAAGTGGTCGGACGAGCAGTACTTC,15,TRBJ2-7,.,TRBV18,.
CATSRDLPEGETQYF,TGTGCCACCAGCAGAGATCTACCCGAGGGAGAGACCCAGTACTTC,15,TRBJ2-5,.,TRBV15,.
CASTLSGGTDPGGDIQYF,TGTGCCAGCACCCTAAGCGGCGGGACCGACCCCGGTGGGGACATTCAGTACTTC,18,TRBJ2-4,.,TRBV2,.
CASSQEEGMNTEAFF,TGCGCCAGCAGCCAAGAGGAGGGGATGAACACTGAAGCTTTCTTT,15,TRBJ1-1,.,TRBV4-1,.
CASSLATPGLAGGEQFF,TGTGCCAGCAGCTTAGCCACTCCGGGACTAGCGGGCGGGGAGCAGTTCTTC,17,TRBJ2-1,.,TRBV7-2,TRBD2
CASSLFGGYTF,TGTGCCAGCAGCTTATTCGGTGGCTACACCTTC,11,TRBJ1-2,.,TRBV5-4,.
CSVVSASGRLETQYF,TGCAGCGTTGTTTCGGCTAGCGGGAGGTTAGAGACCCAGTACTTC,15,TRBJ2-5,.,TRBV29-1,TRBD2
CASISGRPPDTQYF,TGTGCCAGCATCAGCGGGAGGCCCCCAGATACGCAGTATTTT,14,TRBJ2-3,.,TRBV28,TRBD2
CASSIRLAGIEQYF,TGTGCCAGTAGTATCCGGCTAGCGGGAATCGAGCAGTACTTC,14,TRBJ2-7,few,TRBV19,TRBD2
CASLGGADNEKLFF,TGTGCCAGCCTAGGGGGGGCGGATAATGAAAAACTGTTTTTT,14,TRBJ1-4,few,TRBV28,.
CASSQDPSTQGGNTIYF,TGCGCCAGCAGCCAAGATCCTTCGACACAGGGAGGAAACACCATATATTTT,17,TRBJ1-3,.,TRBV4-3,.
CASSYGRNYGYTF,TGTGCCAGCAGTTACGGCAGGAACTATGGCTACACCTTC,13,TRBJ1-2,many,TRBV6-6,.
CASSHDRRTGELFF,TGTGCCAGCAGTCACGACAGACGCACCGGGGAGCTGTTTTTT,14,TRBJ2-2,.,TRBV6-5,.